This T cell receptor beta chain emerged from a study of T cells in Graves' hyperthyroidism and ophthalmopathy. V lost 2 bases and J lost 3, with 4 bases in between. The CDR3 covers 13 residues. Per the germline V gene, CDR1 is MDHEN and CDR2 is SYDVKM. The study, taken as a whole, reports: Ophthalmopathy was model-predicted a median 6.5 months pre-onset.

Amplified TCR beta CDR3 regions came from RNA transcripts. First-round RT-PCR of the TCR CDR3 relied on the HTBI primer set. TCRdb reprocessed the multiplex PCR reads via MiXCR and lists one record per CDR3 protein. Among fewer than 350,000 distinct CDR3 sequences listed, approximately 13% were seen once. This clonotype was recorded at least ten times. Antigen: not known. Diagnostic decisions used clinical symptoms, serum thyroxine and TRAb, thyroid ultrasound and orbital computed tomography. This clonotype was obtained from a woman between 40 and 50 years old with Graves' hyperthyroidism. Sequencing was done on a sample of blood. The chain uses TRBV28 and TRBJ2-2; no reliable D call. The CDR3 sequence is CASSLQDTGELFF. DNA for the CDR3: TGTGCCAGCAGTTTACAGGACACCGGGGAGCTGTTTTTT.